A selection of T cell receptor beta chains follows, all from one sample in a study of tumor-infiltrating T cells and Merkel cell polyomavirus. The assay was immunoSEQ multiplex PCR, and TCRdb's table has in-frame clones only and misses some. The table for this sample gives some 31 clones. The material sequenced was Merkel cell polyomavirus peptide tetramer+ CD8+ T cells sorted from blood. The origin of the receptors is a person between 45 and 85 years old with Merkel cell carcinoma. CDR3s include the opening cysteine and the closing phenylalanine or tryptophan. Fields, in order: clone size, D gene, V gene, J gene, CDR3 DNA, CDR3 protein. A D gene is named only where the DNA matches it firmly. Rows give clone size only sometimes, using once, few, many, or a class for an expanded clone.

>-|-|TRBV27|TRBJ2-6
TGTGCCAGCAGTAGCAGGGTCTGGCTACAAAGTCGGGCCAACGTCCTGACTTTC
CASSSRVWLQSRANVLTF
>-|-|TRBV19|TRBJ1-2
TGTGCCAGTATGAGGGCAACGGACGTCGGTGGCTACACCTTC
CASMRATDVGGYTF
>-|-|TRBV7-6|TRBJ1-1
TGTGCCAGCAGCTCCCGAGAGAGGACTGAAGCTTTCTTT
CASSSRERTEAFF
>-|-|TRBV5-2|TRBJ1-2
TGTGCCAGCAAAGGAGTACGAAAGACCTATGGCTACACCTTC
CASKGVRKTYGYTF
>-|-|TRBV7-6|TRBJ1-2
TGTGCCAGCAGCCAGTTCTCTGAATCTCGAAAGATCTATGGCTACACCTTC
CASSQFSESRKIYGYTF
>-|-|TRBV7-9|TRBJ2-6
TGTGCCAGCAGCAGATATGTATACCAACAAAGTCGGGCCAACGTCCTGACTTTC
CASSRYVYQQSRANVLTF
>-|-|TRBV1|TRBJ2-7
TGCACCAGCAGCCAAGATCCAGCGGGTCCCTACTACGAGCAGTACTTC
CTSSQDPAGPYYEQYF
>-|TRBD1|TRBV6-5|TRBJ2-2
TGTGCCAGCGGAACAGGGGACACCGGGGAGCTGTTTTTT
CASGTGDTGELFF
>few|-|TRBV5-5|TRBJ1-2
TGTGCCAGCAGCTTGGCGCAGGGGATTAACTATGGCTACACCTTC
CASSLAQGINYGYTF
>-|-|TRBV15|TRBJ1-2
TGTGCCACCAGCAGTGAAGACCGGGACACTGCTAACTATGGCTACACCTTC
CATSSEDRDTANYGYTF
>-|-|TRBV7-9|TRBJ2-3
TGTGCCAGCAGCCAACAGTCTTCCAGGACAGATACGCAGTATTTT
CASSQQSSRTDTQYF